The clone carrying this T cell receptor beta chain turned up a few times. Its antigen is still unknown. The CDR3 extends over 15 amino acids. Per the germline V gene, CDR1 is SEHNR and CDR2 is FQNEAQ (reference sequence). The V gene lost 5 bases and the J gene lost 0 bases, with 11 bases spanning the gap. The sample comes from a study of T cells in Graves' hyperthyroidism and ophthalmopathy. Study details: Once the initial diagnosis was made, peripheral blood was obtained before any treatment. General observations from the study: Ophthalmopathy was told apart from stable hyperthyroidism by a 13 V-J model.

On the basis of clinical symptoms, serum thyroxine and TRAb, thyroid ultrasound and orbital computed tomography, diagnoses were made. PBMCs came from 9 to 10 ml fresh peripheral blood. RNA transcripts served as the template for amplifying TCR beta CDR3 regions. The TCR CDR3 was amplified in a first-round RT-PCR using the HTBI primer set. One entry per CDR3 protein results from TCRdb running MiXCR on the multiplex PCR reads. The data hold 700,000 or so distinct CDR3 sequences, with about a sixth observed a single time. This TCR came from a man between 18 and 35 years old with Graves' hyperthyroidism. The chain carries TRBV7-9 and TRBJ1-5; no clear D. Sequencing was performed on blood. This CDR3 reads CASSPLGSSNQPQHF. CDR3 nucleotide sequence: TGTGCCAGCAGCCCTCTAGGTAGTAGCAATCAGCCCCAGCATTTT.